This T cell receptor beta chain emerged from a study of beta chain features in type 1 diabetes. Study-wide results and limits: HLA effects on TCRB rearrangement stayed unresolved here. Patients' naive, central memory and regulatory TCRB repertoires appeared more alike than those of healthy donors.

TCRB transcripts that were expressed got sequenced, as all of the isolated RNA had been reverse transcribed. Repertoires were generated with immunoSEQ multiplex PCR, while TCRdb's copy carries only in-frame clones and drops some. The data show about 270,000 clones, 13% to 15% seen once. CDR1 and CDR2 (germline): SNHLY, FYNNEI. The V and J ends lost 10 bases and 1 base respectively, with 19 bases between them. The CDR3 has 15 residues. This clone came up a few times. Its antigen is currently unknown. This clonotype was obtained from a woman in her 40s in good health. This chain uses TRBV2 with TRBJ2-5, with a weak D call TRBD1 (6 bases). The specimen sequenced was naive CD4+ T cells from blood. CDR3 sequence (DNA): TGTGCCATTAATGGGTTGAGGACAGCCCAAGAGACCCAGTACTTC. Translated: CAINGLRTAQETQYF.